This T cell receptor beta chain was sequenced during a study of OX40 agonist ivuxolimab in advanced cancers. As for the study in general: Every 2 weeks, patients got intravenous ivuxolimab at one of six dose levels (0.01-10 mg/kg). Study findings and constraints: What antigens the expanded peripheral T cells recognized was never established. Dose levels from 0.1 to 3.0 mg/kg saw CD4+ and CD8+ blood T cells expand clonally by week 6.

There are a few counts of this clone. Its target is unknown. Just one base apart from a much larger clone, this may be a read error. The same CDR3 arises from other DNA sequences in this sample as well. Samples were taken at baseline and on day 1 of cycles 4 and 7. Produced via immunoSEQ multiplex PCR; TCRdb's table is partial and in-frame only. The table shows 15,000 to 20,000 clones, with approximately 80% occurring only once. The CDR3 runs to 16 residues. Germline CDR1 reads WSHSY; CDR2 reads SAAADI. The ends were cut back, 0 bases at V and 0 bases at J, with 9 bases in the middle. The sample consisted of CD4+ or CD8+ T cells sorted from blood, taken in a trial of the OX40 agonist ivuxolimab. The receptor comes from an adult with an advanced solid tumor such as melanoma, head and neck, liver or kidney cancer. The chain has TRBV10-2 and TRBJ1-5; D is unresolved. The CDR3 loop reads CASSESPGNSNQPQHF. The CDR3 DNA is TGCGCCAGCAGTGAGTCTCCGGGGAATAGCAATCAGCCCCAGCATTTT.